This passage covers 9 T cell receptor beta chains from one sample sequenced in a study of PD-1 blockade in mismatch repair-deficient tumors. TCRdb's copy holds only in-frame clones and misses some; the assay was immunoSEQ multiplex PCR. The sample carries 25,000 to 30,000 clones, approximately 84% recorded once. Specimen: PBMCs, collected before pembrolizumab treatment. These receptor sequences come from an adult with mismatch repair-deficient cancer.

The rearrangement joins TRBV7-6 to TRBJ1-1; tentative D call: TRBD1 (6 bases). Trimming cost V 5 bases and J 7 bases, with 20 bases left between them. The length of the CDR3 is 15 residues. Germline V gene sequence: CDR1 SGHVS, CDR2 FNYEAQ. DNA of the CDR3: TGTGCCAGCAGCCCCTGGACAGCCATAGCAAATGAAGCTTTCTTT. Translation: CASSPWTAIANEAFF.

V is TRBV28 and J is TRBJ1-2, with TRBD1 matching over 10 bases. CDR3 size: 13 residues. J gave up 7 bases and V 5 bases, and 4 bases lay outside the gene matches. Germline CDR1 and CDR2: MDHEN and SYDVKM. The CDR3 loop is CASSQDRGRGYTF. CDR3 DNA: TGTGCCAGCAGTCAAGACAGGGGGCGTGGCTACACCTTC.

This clone came up once. Distinct nucleotide sequences in the sample also encode this CDR3. The chain uses TRBV19 and TRBJ1-1; 9 nucleotides match TRBD1. CDR1 is LNHDA, CDR2 SQIVND, per germline (reference sequence). The CDR3 runs 14 residues. The V and J ends lost 3 bases and 3 bases, in that order; junction bases with no gene match: 2. CDR3 sequence reads: CASSIGQGYTEAFF. The CDR3 DNA sequence: TGTGCCAGTAGTATCGGACAGGGGTACACTGAAGCTTTCTTT.

The chain combines TRBV19 with TRBJ2-2, with D maybe TRBD2 (6 bases). The CDR3 consists of 16 residues. V dropped 2 bases and J dropped 0 bases, with 10 bases sitting between them. The germline V gene has CDR1 LNHDA and CDR2 SQIVND (reference sequence). CDR3 sequence (DNA): TGTGCCAGTAGTATACGGGCGGGGTCGAACACCGGGGAGCTGTTTTTT. Its protein is CASSIRAGSNTGELFF. The full variable domain, completed using reference TRBV19 and TRBJ2-2, is DGGITQSPKYLFRKEGQNVTLSCEQNLNHDAMYWYRQDPGQGLRLIYYSQIVNDFQKGDIAEGYSVSREKKESFPLTVTSAQKNPTAFYLCASSIRAGSNTGELFFGEGSRLTVL.

The CDR3 bases are TGCGCCAGCAGCGCCGGGACAGGTCTCTTCTCTGGAAACACCATATATTTT. Translating gives CASSAGTGLFSGNTIYF. V usage is TRBV5-1 and J usage is TRBJ1-3, with 8 bases matching TRBD1. This CDR3 comprises 17 residues. Germline CDR1 reads SGHRS; CDR2 reads YFSETQ. V lost 4 bases, J lost 0 bases, and 9 bases stayed unmatched. Full variable domain (missing parts from reference TRBV5-1 and TRBJ1-3): KAGVTQTPRYLIKTRGQQVTLSCSPISGHRSVSWYQQTPGQGLQFLFEYFSETQRNKGNFPGRFSGRQFSNSRSEMNVSTLELGDSALYLCASSAGTGLFSGNTIYFGEGSWLTVV.

The sample holds one count of this clone. The V call is TRBV28, the J call TRBJ1-2; weak D call: TRBD1 (6 bases). The CDR3 consists of 15 residues. V gave up 0 bases and J gave up 6 bases, with 14 bases separating them. CDR1 is MDHEN, CDR2 SYDVKM, per germline. The CDR3 here is CASSLWDTGTDGYTF. The CDR3 DNA reads as TGTGCCAGCAGTTTATGGGATACAGGGACGGATGGCTACACCTTC.

The chain links TRBV5-4 to TRBJ2-7; D is perhaps TRBD1 (6 bases). The V gene lost 4 bases and the J gene lost 2 bases, with 10 bases spanning the gap. Germline V gene sequence: CDR1 SGHNT, CDR2 YYREEE (reference sequence). CDR3 length: 13 residues. CDR3 sequence reads: CASSIGQTYEQYF. The CDR3 region has the DNA TGTGCCAGCAGCATAGGACAGACCTACGAGCAGTACTTC. Full variable domain (missing parts from reference TRBV5-4 and TRBJ2-7): ETGVTQSPTHLIKTRGQQVTLRCSSQSGHNTVSWYQQALGQGPQFIFQYYREEENGRGNFPPRFSGLQFPNYSSELNVNALELDDSALYLCASSIGQTYEQYFGPGTRLTVT.

The chain carries TRBV14 and TRBJ2-1, with 14 bases aligning to TRBD2. Germline trimming cut 4 bases from V and 7 bases from J; bases unmatched to any gene: 3. The germline V gene encodes CDR1 SGHDN and CDR2 FVKESK. The CDR3 length is 15 residues. The DNA of the CDR3 is TGTGCCAGCAGCCCCCGACTAGCGGGAGGGAATGAGCAGTTCTTC. Protein: CASSPRLAGGNEQFF.

The chain recombines TRBV14 with TRBJ2-1; 9 positions match TRBD2. V shed 2 bases, J shed 9 bases, and the junction held 8 bases outside the gene matches. Germline CDR1 SGHDN, CDR2 FVKESK. CDR3 length: 15 amino acids. The CDR3 coding sequence is TGTGCCAGCAGCCAAACGAGCGGGAGGAGTAGTGAGCAGTTCTTC. This translates into CASSQTSGRSSEQFF.